A single sample is the source of the 25 T cell receptor beta chains below, sequenced in a study of metastatic and nonmetastatic thyroid tumors. There were no patients who had received any treatment before thyroid surgery. TCRdb re-processed the PCR reads through MiXCR. The sample includes about 39,000 clones, 9% to 13% of them seen just once. Sequenced input: blood. The source of these receptors is a male donor with papillary thyroid cancer or a benign thyroid nodule (not recorded which). Some clones in this sample may be carry-over from other donors' samples.

This clone was found many times. The chain couples TRBV29-1 to TRBJ2-7; 8 bases match TRBD2. The junction had 8 bases not matched to a gene; V was cut back by 7 bases and J by 0 bases. Germline CDR1 SQVTM, CDR2 ANQGSEA. The CDR3 covers 14 residues. The CDR3 sequence is CSAGGDGLSYEQYF. CDR3 in DNA: TGCAGCGCCGGGGGGGACGGGCTCTCCTACGAGCAGTACTTC.

This clone qualifies as medium-sized. The chain has TRBV28 and TRBJ2-7; 9 nucleotides align to TRBD1. Germline V gene sequence: CDR1 MDHEN, CDR2 SYDVKM. The V gene end was trimmed by 5 bases and the J gene end by 0 bases; junction bases not matched to a gene: 5. The CDR3 is made up of 15 amino acids. DNA of the CDR3: TGTGCCAGCAGTAGACCGGGACAGGGCTCCTACGAGCAGTACTTC. Translation gives CASSRPGQGSYEQYF.

This clone was seen more than once but under ten times. The rearrangement links TRBV6-2 or TRBV6-3 to TRBJ2-7; D is uncertain. Trimming stripped 2 bases from V and 2 bases from J, with 7 bases between. The CDR3 covers 13 residues. The germline CDR1 and CDR2 sequences are MNHEY and SVGEGT. CDR3 residues: CASSYDGPYEQYF. Here the CDR3 DNA reads TGTGCCAGCAGTTACGATGGTCCCTACGAGCAGTACTTC.

This clone has a count of ten or more. The chain joins TRBV19 to TRBJ2-2; a weak D match, TRBD2 (6 bases). The CDR3 sequence is 14 residues long. Germline-derived CDR1 and CDR2 are LNHDA and SQIVND (reference sequence). Trimming pared 7 bases from V and 4 bases from J, leaving 13 bases between. CDR3 protein: CASMEGRRTGELFF. CDR3 nucleotide sequence: TGTGCCAGTATGGAGGGGAGGCGCACCGGGGAGCTGTTTTTT. Based on the CDR3 plus reference TRBV19 and TRBJ2-2, the full variable domain is DGGITQSPKYLFRKEGQNVTLSCEQNLNHDAMYWYRQDPGQGLRLIYYSQIVNDFQKGDIAEGYSVSREKKESFPLTVTSAQKNPTAFYLCASMEGRRTGELFFGEGSRLTVL.

This clone has ten or more counts. The chain joins TRBV6-1 to TRBJ2-3; D gene uncertain. CDR1 and CDR2 from the germline V gene are MNHNS and SASEGT. This CDR3 contains 12 residues. The V end was cut by 5 bases, the J end by 5 bases, with 8 bases between. CDR3 residues: CASSFDRDTQYF. The CDR3 DNA sequence: TGTGCCAGCAGTTTCGACCGAGATACGCAGTATTTT.

The table lists this clone with many counts. One base away lies a much larger clone, so this may be a sequencing read error. This chain connects TRBV28 to TRBJ1-1; D remains unclear. CDR1 and CDR2 (germline): MDHEN, SYDVKM. With 4 bases removed from V and 5 bases from J, the gap between germline ends came to 11 bases. The CDR3 length is 13 residues. This chain's CDR3 is CASSSLGGTEAFF. In nucleotides, the CDR3 is TGTGCCAGCAGTTCCCTCGGAGGGACTGAAGCTTTCTTT.

This clone was counted between two and nine times. This chain uses TRBV6-2 or TRBV6-3 with TRBJ1-6, with TRBD1 as a possible D gene (6 bases). V was shortened by 7 bases and J by 6 bases, with 13 bases between the two germline ends. The CDR3 sequence is 14 residues long. Germline CDR1 reads MNHEY; CDR2 reads SVGEGT. CDR3 in amino acids: CASIVQGSNSPLHF. CDR3 DNA: TGTGCCAGCATCGTCCAGGGGTCTAATTCACCCCTCCACTTT.

V gene TRBV11-1 combines with J gene TRBJ2-5; D possibly uses TRBD1 or TRBD2 (5 bases each). CDR3 length: 14 residues. Germline V CDR1 and CDR2: SGHAT, FQDESV (reference sequence). V dropped 5 bases and J dropped 5 bases, with 15 bases sitting between them. In nucleotides, the CDR3 is TGTGCCAGCAGCGGAGTATTCGAGGGGGAGACCCAGTACTTC. Its translation is CASSGVFEGETQYF.

This clone was detected many times. The chain combines TRBV11-2 with TRBJ1-2; TRBD1 might be the D (5 bases). Germline values: CDR1 SGHAT, CDR2 FQNNGV. V dropped 1 base and J dropped 3 bases, with 9 bases sitting between them. This CDR3 is 14 amino acids long. This CDR3 reads CASSLGVGDYGYTF. The CDR3 coding sequence is TGTGCCAGCAGCTTAGGGGTGGGGGACTATGGCTACACCTTC.

This clone was seen repeatedly, ten times or more. V is TRBV6-1 and J is TRBJ2-2; the match to TRBD1 covers 8 bases. V was clipped by 6 bases and J by 4 bases; unmatched bases: 13. CDR3 size: 17 residues. Germline assignment: CDR1 MNHNS and CDR2 SASEGT. CDR3 sequence reads: CASRPVQGAASTGELFF. The CDR3 DNA reads as TGTGCCAGCAGGCCTGTGCAGGGGGCGGCAAGCACCGGGGAGCTGTTTTTT.

The sample holds many counts of this clone. The chain recombines TRBV7-3 with TRBJ2-2, with D uncertain. This CDR3 is built from 15 residues. The V gene's germline CDR1 is SGHTA and CDR2 FQGTGA. The ends were cut back, 5 bases at V and 0 bases at J, with 10 bases in the middle. The CDR3 protein is CASSPTAANTGELFF. CDR3 DNA sequence: TGTGCCAGCAGCCCCACTGCAGCGAACACCGGGGAGCTGTTTTTT.

A word on this clone: A read error may be the cause here, since a much bigger clone is one base away. This chain links TRBV4-3 with TRBJ2-7; D uncertain. CDR3 length: 13 residues. V shed 3 bases and J shed 3 bases, with 9 bases lying between them. Germline V gives CDR1 LGHNA, CDR2 YSLEER. Here the CDR3 reads CASSQPESYEQYF. The CDR3 DNA is TGCGCCAGCAGCCAGCCCGAAAGCTACGAGCAGTACTTC.

This sequence joins TRBV6-5 and TRBJ2-3; TRBD2 matches 7 bases. CDR3 length equals 17 residues. Germline trimming cut 5 bases from V and 5 bases from J; bases unmatched to any gene: 16. The germline V gene has CDR1 MNHEY and CDR2 SVGAGI. The CDR3 is CASSTSVMGVLGDTQYF. CDR3 coding DNA: TGTGCCAGCAGTACTAGCGTGATGGGTGTATTAGGAGATACGCAGTATTTT.

The J gene is TRBJ2-2, the V gene TRBV10-1; 12 positions agree with TRBD2. V was pared by 7 bases and J by 6 bases, with 24 bases of the junction left unmatched. Germline V gives CDR1 WNHNN, CDR2 SYGVQD (reference sequence). The CDR3 is 21 residues long. CDR3 nucleotides: TGCGCCAGCACCGCAGGGGTCTTGACTAGCGGGAGCGCCCATGGCCCCGGGGAGCTGTTTTTT. This gives the protein CASTAGVLTSGSAHGPGELFF.

This clone appeared many times. The V and J genes are TRBV11-2 and TRBJ1-2; no clear D. The CDR3 is 14 amino acids. Per the germline V gene, CDR1 is SGHAT and CDR2 is FQNNGV. The germline V and J ends were trimmed by 0 bases and 4 bases, with 9 bases remaining between them. CDR3 in DNA: TGTGCCAGCAGCTTAGATCGCAGTCCCTATGGCTACACCTTC. This encodes CASSLDRSPYGYTF.

Comments on this clone: This may arise from a read error, as a much more abundant clone is one base away. The chain couples TRBV11-1 to TRBJ2-3, with 7 positions matching TRBD1. The CDR3 has 15 residues. Germline CDR1 is SGHAT and CDR2 is FQDESV (reference sequence). This CDR3 is CANSLGDSLTDTQYF. The DNA for the CDR3 is TGTGCCAACAGCTTAGGGGACAGCCTCACAGATACGCAGTATTTT.

This clone was picked up many times. This chain uses TRBV7-2 with TRBJ2-1, with 8 bases fitting TRBD1. This CDR3 has 15 amino acids. Germline CDR1 reads SGHTA; CDR2 reads FQGNSA. J lost 9 bases, V lost 5 bases, and 12 bases had no gene match. This CDR3 reads CASSPRGRGQVEQFF. CDR3 nucleotides: TGTGCCAGCAGCCCACGGGGCAGGGGGCAGGTTGAGCAGTTCTTC.

This clone was counted ten times or more. The chain has TRBV5-6 and TRBJ1-2, with 11 bases that match TRBD1. This CDR3 comprises 14 residues. Per germline, CDR1 SGHDT and CDR2 YYEEEE. After removal of 4 bases from V and 4 bases from J, the junction contained 3 bases not matched to a gene. The CDR3 loop reads CASSLGQGAYGYTF. The CDR3 bases are TGTGCCAGCAGCCTAGGACAGGGGGCCTATGGCTACACCTTC.

This clone was recorded at least ten times. V is TRBV5-4 and J is TRBJ2-6; 8 bases line up with TRBD1. From germline, CDR1 is SGHNT and CDR2 YYREEE (reference sequence). The V gene end was trimmed by 5 bases and the J gene end by 4 bases; junction bases not matched to a gene: 14. CDR3 length: 18 residues. The CDR3 region has the DNA TGTGCCAGCAGTTATGGCCCCAGGGGGCGACGAGGGGCCAACGTCCTGACTTTC. This codes for CASSYGPRGRRGANVLTF.

The chain recombines TRBV6-2 or TRBV6-3 with TRBJ1-2, with D hard to call. The length of the CDR3 is 18 residues. CDR1 MNHEY and CDR2 SVGEGT come from the germline V gene. V shed 5 bases and J shed 4 bases, with 26 bases lying between them. In DNA form, the CDR3 reads TGTGCCAGCAGTCACGACCCTAACATGTACAGCTGGACCTATGGCTACACCTTC. It encodes CASSHDPNMYSWTYGYTF.

This clone was recorded many times. V usage is TRBV7-8 and J usage is TRBJ2-5; 7 nucleotides match TRBD1. Germline V lookup: CDR1 SGHVS, CDR2 FQNEAQ. The CDR3 runs 16 residues. With 1 base clipped from V and 5 bases from J, the junction kept 10 bases outside the gene matches. The CDR3 DNA sequence: TGTGCCAGCAGCTTAGGGGGCAGGGGGATCGGGGAGACCCAGTACTTC. Translating gives CASSLGGRGIGETQYF.

This clone occurred many times. The DNA for the CDR3 is TGTGCCATCAGCGAGACAGTCGACGAGCAGTACTTC. Translated, it gives CAISETVDEQYF. The chain has TRBV10-3 and TRBJ2-7; D perhaps matches TRBD1 (5 bases). CDR3 size: 12 residues. Germline lookup yields CDR1 ENHRY and CDR2 SYGVKD. Trimming cost V 6 bases and J 5 bases, with 11 bases left between them.

The chain carries TRBV5-1 and TRBJ1-2; D might be TRBD1 (5 bases). Per germline, CDR1 SGHRS and CDR2 YFSETQ. The CDR3 contains 16 residues. The germline V and J ends were trimmed by 1 base and 5 bases, with 18 bases remaining between them. The CDR3 sequence: CASSLTVGGWGYGYTF. The CDR3 DNA reads TGCGCCAGCAGCTTGACGGTAGGAGGCTGGGGGTATGGCTACACCTTC.

As to this clone: A read error may explain this, as a much larger clone is one base away. The V call is TRBV20-1, the J call TRBJ1-2; D ambiguous. Germline loops: CDR1 DFQATT, CDR2 SNEGSKA (reference sequence). This CDR3 comprises 8 residues. Between the trimmed V and J ends, which lost 8 bases and 8 bases, there was a span of 6 bases. CDR3 coding DNA: TGCAGTTCTGCGGGCTACACCTTC. Its protein product is CSSAGYTF.

This clone came up many times. Being one base from a much bigger clone, this may be a read error. The CDR3 does not end in the conserved phenylalanine or tryptophan, so this is likely a read error. The J gene is TRBJ2-7, the V gene TRBV15, with TRBD1 matching over 11 bases. Germline loops: CDR1 LNHNV, CDR2 YYDKDF (reference sequence). CDR3 length equals 15 residues. The trim removed 5 bases at V and 3 bases at J, leaving 6 bases unmatched. For the CDR3, the DNA is TGTGCCACCAGCCTTCTGGGACAGGGGGGCTACGAGCAGTACCTC. Its protein product is CATSLLGQGGYEQYL.